This T cell receptor beta chain was sequenced during a study of blood T cell repertoires in COVID-19. Study-level information: Acute and convalescent COVID-19 samples came from the United States, Italy and Spain. T cells, B-cell-depleted T cells, or PBMCs provided the cDNA or gDNA that served as material.

The CDR3 totals 14 residues. V was cut by 5 bases and J by 4 bases, with 14 bases left in between. Germline values: CDR1 LGHNT, CDR2 FRNRAP. Participants classified as exposed had met a COVID-19 case within 2 weeks before study entry. Per the original methods: Researchers report that nucleated cell counts were estimated from reference gene primer amplification. Clones were read by immunoSEQ multiplex PCR, and TCRdb kept only the in-frame ones, dropping some. The DNA gave D and trimming, while V, J and clone size come from that table. The sample shows roughly 140,000 clones, approximately 80% of them seen only once.

The V call is TRBV12-5, the J call TRBJ1-1; a possible D gene is TRBD1 (5 bases). This TCR was recovered from a woman aged 18-29 years who had been exposed to COVID-19. Sequenced input: PBMCs or T cells enriched from blood (not recorded which). The CDR3 sequence is CASGDDRRGTEAFF. DNA of the CDR3: TGTGCTAGTGGTGACGACAGAAGAGGCACTGAAGCTTTCTTT. Variable domain in full (rest from reference TRBV12-5 and TRBJ1-1): DARVTQTPRHKVTEMGQEVTMRCQPILGHNTVFWYRQTMMQGLELLAYFRNRAPLDDSGMPKDRFSAEMPDATLATLKIQPSEPRDSAVYFCASGDDRRGTEAFFGQGTRLTVV.